This TCR beta chain was observed in a study of blood T cell repertoires in COVID-19. This CDR3 contains 17 residues. Between the trimmed V and J ends, which lost 2 bases and 1 base, there was a span of 16 bases. Germline CDR1 and CDR2: LGHDT and YNNKEL (reference sequence). TCRdb keeps only in-frame clones here, not all; method: immunoSEQ multiplex PCR. Of roughly 200,000 clones listed, nearly 90% were seen once; the top ten hold around a fifth. In its sample, this clone was seen a few times. The clonotype comes from a man in his 60s with active or convalescent COVID-19. V and J are TRBV3-1 (or the pseudogene TRBV3-2) and TRBJ2-3; D possibly corresponds to TRBD2 (6 bases). Input material: peripheral blood. CDR3 in DNA: TGTGCCAGCAGCCAACTCGGGGGACCCATGGGCACAGATACGCAGTATTTT. It specifies CASSQLGGPMGTDTQYF.